Listed below are T cell receptor beta chains from one sample, sequenced in a study of shared clonotypes between healthy human individuals. Clones were read by immunoSEQ multiplex PCR, and TCRdb kept only the in-frame ones, dropping some. Counted here are more than 2 million clones, approximately 92% occurring once; the ten biggest clones make up approximately 1.7%. Sequencing was carried out using naive CD8+ T cells from PBMCs. All receptors derive from a man between 18 and 35 years old in good health. Some clones in this sample may be carry-over from other donors' samples. The CDR3 runs from the conserved cysteine through the conserved F or W. The order of the fields is CDR3 DNA, CDR3 protein, clone size, V gene, D gene, J gene. The D gene is left open where the match is weak. The size of a clone is reported for some rows only, either as once, few or many, or as a class for expanded clones.

CDR3 DNA: TGTGCCAGCAGCCCGGGGACGAATGAGCAGTTCTTC
CDR3 protein: CASSPGTNEQFF
clone size: .
V gene: TRBV6-6
D gene: .
J gene: TRBJ2-1

CDR3 DNA: TGTGCCAGCAGTGATATGATGGGACCGAACACCGGGGAGCTGTTTTTT
CDR3 protein: CASSDMMGPNTGELFF
clone size: .
V gene: TRBV2
D gene: .
J gene: TRBJ2-2

CDR3 DNA: TGTGCCAGCAGTGACTCTGGGGCCCTCGGGGAAAAACTGTTTTTT
CDR3 protein: CASSDSGALGEKLFF
clone size: .
V gene: TRBV6-4
D gene: .
J gene: TRBJ1-4

CDR3 DNA: TGTGCCAGCAGTTCTAGGGGACAGGGGGCGATTAGGAACACCGGGGAGCTGTTTTTT
CDR3 protein: CASSSRGQGAIRNTGELFF
clone size: .
V gene: TRBV27
D gene: TRBD1
J gene: TRBJ2-2

CDR3 DNA: TGTGCCAGCAGTGAAGCGCTTCCTAGCGGGAAATACGAGCAGTACTTC
CDR3 protein: CASSEALPSGKYEQYF
clone size: .
V gene: TRBV6-1
D gene: TRBD2
J gene: TRBJ2-7

CDR3 DNA: TGTGCCAGCAGTTTACGGCGGGAACACTACGAGCAGTACTTC
CDR3 protein: CASSLRREHYEQYF
clone size: .
V gene: TRBV27
D gene: .
J gene: TRBJ2-7

CDR3 DNA: TGTGCCAGCAGCCCCCTGGGGTGTGGGACAGTGAGGGGCCCAGAGACCCAGTACTTC
CDR3 protein: CASSPLGCGTVRGPETQYF
clone size: once
V gene: TRBV11-3
D gene: TRBD1
J gene: TRBJ2-5

CDR3 DNA: TGTGCCACCAGCAAAGACAGGGGACCCGACGAGCAGTACTTC
CDR3 protein: CATSKDRGPDEQYF
clone size: .
V gene: TRBV15
D gene: TRBD1
J gene: TRBJ2-7

CDR3 DNA: TGTGCCAGCAGCCTCCTCGTCTACGAGCAGTACTTC
CDR3 protein: CASSLLVYEQYF
clone size: .
V gene: TRBV7-9
D gene: .
J gene: TRBJ2-7

CDR3 DNA: TGTGCCAGCAGCCCAAGGGCGCCAAGCTCCTACAATGAGCAGTTCTTC
CDR3 protein: CASSPRAPSSYNEQFF
clone size: .
V gene: TRBV7-2
D gene: .
J gene: TRBJ2-1

CDR3 DNA: TGTGCCAGCAGTTTTGCCTGGGGGTACGAGCAGTACTTC
CDR3 protein: CASSFAWGYEQYF
clone size: .
V gene: TRBV27
D gene: .
J gene: TRBJ2-7

CDR3 DNA: TGCGCCAGCAGCCGTGATGGGGGTGGCTACACCTTC
CDR3 protein: CASSRDGGGYTF
clone size: .
V gene: TRBV5-1
D gene: .
J gene: TRBJ1-2

CDR3 DNA: TGTGCCAGCAGTTACTCCGGGGATACGCAGTATTTT
CDR3 protein: CASSYSGDTQYF
clone size: .
V gene: TRBV6-6
D gene: .
J gene: TRBJ2-3

CDR3 DNA: TGTGCCAGCAGGCCTGACAGGGCCCAAGAGACCCAGTACTTC
CDR3 protein: CASRPDRAQETQYF
clone size: .
V gene: TRBV27
D gene: TRBD1
J gene: TRBJ2-5

CDR3 DNA: TGTGCCAGCAGCTTTTCCAGGGAGCCCTACGAGCAGTACTTC
CDR3 protein: CASSFSREPYEQYF
clone size: .
V gene: TRBV5-5
D gene: .
J gene: TRBJ2-7

CDR3 DNA: TGTGCCAGCAGCTTCGGACCTTACGAGCAGTACTTC
CDR3 protein: CASSFGPYEQYF
clone size: once
V gene: TRBV11-2
D gene: .
J gene: TRBJ2-7